This T cell receptor beta chain was retrieved from a study of T cell responses to AZD1222 COVID-19 vaccine. Study conclusions and caveats: Vaccine-related CD4 TCRs covered spike, predominating at 160-218 and 743-854.

As concerns this clone: Its antigen is unidentified.

V lost 3 bases and J 2 bases, leaving 11 bases between the germline ends. Germline V gene sequence: CDR1 MNHEY, CDR2 SMNVEV (reference sequence). This CDR3 region has 14 residues. The repertoire was sequenced with immunoSEQ multiplex PCR; TCRdb's copy has only in-frame clones and lacks some. The data hold about 60,000 clones, with around nine tenths observed a single time. Sequencing was performed on peripheral blood, taken 28 days after the second AZD1222 dose. The sequence came from an adult who received the AZD1222 COVID-19 vaccine. The chain is built from TRBV27 and TRBJ2-7, with a weak D call TRBD1 (5 bases). CDR3 in amino acids: CASSFQTATYEQYF. CDR3 coding DNA: TGTGCCAGCAGTTTTCAGACAGCTACCTACGAGCAGTACTTC.